The 30 T cell receptor beta chains below all came from one sample that was sequenced in a study of blood T cell repertoires in COVID-19. Data came from immunoSEQ multiplex PCR; TCRdb stores just in-frame clones and leaves some out. This sample has under 75,000 clones; roughly 80% occur once, and the top ten carry approximately 20%. The material sequenced was peripheral blood. These TCRs come from a man in his 60s with acute or convalescent COVID-19.

CDR3 nucleotides: TGTGCCAGCAGCCAAGTCGAGCTTACCGAAACTTTCTTT. Protein: CASSQVELTETFF. The rearrangement links TRBV4-2 to TRBJ1-1, with D unclear. Germline-derived CDR1 and CDR2 are LGHNA and YNFKEQ. Trimming left V 1 base short and J 12 bases short, with 15 bases between. The CDR3 spans 13 residues.

The chain couples TRBV14 to TRBJ1-1, with D hard to call. Germline CDR1 is SGHDN and CDR2 is FVKESK. This CDR3 contains 13 residues. Between the trimmed V and J ends, which lost 3 bases and 6 bases, there was a span of 11 bases. The CDR3 DNA sequence: TGTGCCAGCAGCCACAATAGGGAGTCTGAAGCTTTCTTT. It translates to CASSHNRESEAFF.

This chain joins TRBV7-9 and TRBJ1-4; D is ambiguous. Trimming pared 5 bases from V and 3 bases from J, leaving 16 bases between. Germline values: CDR1 SEHNR, CDR2 FQNEAQ (reference sequence). The CDR3 contains 16 residues. CDR3 coding DNA: TGTGCCAGCAGCCTCGGAGGGCTGCAATCTAATGAAAAACTGTTTTTT. Encoded protein: CASSLGGLQSNEKLFF.

The chain couples TRBV18 to TRBJ2-7, with D unclear. This CDR3 comprises 12 residues. Germline-derived CDR1 and CDR2 are KGHSH and LQKENI. V was cut by 3 bases and J by 3 bases, with 6 bases left in between. The CDR3 coding sequence is TGTGCCAGCTCACCCGAGAGCTACGAGCAGTACTTC. It yields the protein CASSPESYEQYF.

This clone was seen more than once but under ten times. The V and J genes are TRBV19 and TRBJ1-3; D remains ambiguous. The CDR3 runs to 14 residues. V lost 3 bases, J lost 7 bases, and 13 bases lay in between. The germline gives CDR1 LNHDA, CDR2 SQIVND (reference sequence). CDR3 sequence (DNA): TGTGCCAGTAGTATCAGCCAGCTCGGGAACACCATATATTTT. It is translated as CASSISQLGNTIYF.

The gene calls are TRBV11-2 and TRBJ2-3, with D possibly matching TRBD2 (6 bases). V was pared by 5 bases and J by 0 bases, with 15 bases between. CDR3 length: 16 amino acids. Per the germline V gene, CDR1 is SGHAT and CDR2 is FQNNGV. The DNA for the CDR3 is TGTGCCAGCAGCCCCAGGTGGAGCGGGAGCACAGATACGCAGTATTTT. This gives the protein CASSPRWSGSTDTQYF.

This sequence joins TRBV19 and TRBJ1-4, with a possible D match to TRBD1 (5 bases). Trimming pared 5 bases from V and 3 bases from J, leaving 10 bases between. This CDR3 region has 14 residues. The germline V gene has CDR1 LNHDA and CDR2 SQIVND (reference sequence). CDR3: CASSVQGSNEKLFF. CDR3 DNA sequence: TGTGCCAGTAGTGTCCAGGGTTCTAATGAAAAACTGTTTTTT.

The chain links TRBV27 to TRBJ2-1, with D possibly being TRBD1 (6 bases). The CDR3 totals 14 residues. CDR1 is MNHEY and CDR2 is SMNVEV in the germline V gene (reference sequence). Trimming pared 4 bases from V and 5 bases from J, leaving 12 bases between. CDR3 residues: CASSSPDRNNEQFF. As DNA, the CDR3 is TGTGCCAGCAGTTCCCCGGACAGAAACAATGAGCAGTTCTTC.

The chain employs TRBV15 and TRBJ2-5; no firm D call. Looked up from germline, CDR1 is LNHNV and CDR2 is YYDKDF (reference sequence). CDR3 length: 12 amino acids. Trimming shortened V by 0 bases and J by 4 bases, and 3 bases separated the two germline ends. The CDR3: CATSRDRETQYF. CDR3 DNA sequence: TGTGCCACCAGCAGAGATCGAGAGACCCAGTACTTC. Looking up the rest from reference TRBV15 and TRBJ2-5 gives the full variable domain: DAMVIQNPRYQVTQFGKPVTLSCSQTLNHNVMYWYQQKSSQAPKLLFHYYDKDFNNEADTPDNFQSRRPNTSFCFLDIRSPGLGDTAMYLCATSRDRETQYFGPGTRLLVL.

This clone was recorded a few times. This rearrangement joins TRBV7-3 to TRBJ2-3, with D tentatively TRBD2 (6 bases). The germline gives CDR1 SGHTA, CDR2 FQGTGA. V was pared by 0 bases and J by 1 base, with 11 bases between. This CDR3 is built from 16 residues. The CDR3 bases are TGTGCCAGCAGCTTAACGGCGGCTAGCGGCACAGATACGCAGTATTTT. Translation: CASSLTAASGTDTQYF.

This clone has only a few counts. The J gene is TRBJ1-5, the V gene TRBV19; possible D gene TRBD1, 5 bases. V was shortened by 5 bases and J by 0 bases, with 5 bases between the two germline ends. The CDR3 length is 13 residues. Germline V gene data show CDR1 as LNHDA and CDR2 as SQIVND (reference sequence). CDR3 amino acids: CASSGHSNQPQHF. The CDR3 DNA reads TGTGCCAGTAGTGGACATAGCAATCAGCCCCAGCATTTT.

The rearrangement uses TRBV15 and TRBJ2-1; 9 nucleotides align to TRBD2. J lost 6 bases, V lost 1 base, and 4 bases had no gene match. Germline lookup yields CDR1 LNHNV and CDR2 YYDKDF (reference sequence). CDR3 length: 15 amino acids. The CDR3 sequence is CATSRVSGSGNEQFF. CDR3 nucleotides: TGTGCCACCAGCAGAGTTAGCGGGAGCGGCAATGAGCAGTTCTTC.

A single count supports this clone. The V call is TRBV24-1, the J call TRBJ2-1, with TRBD2 identical over 9 bases. The CDR3 runs 16 residues. Germline CDR1 and CDR2: KGHDR and SFDVKD. V lost 4 bases to trimming and J lost 3 bases; unmatched junction nucleotides: 6. DNA of the CDR3: TGTGCCACCAGTGACGCGACTAGCGGACTCTACAATGAGCAGTTCTTC. Its translation: CATSDATSGLYNEQFF.

The V call is TRBV11-1, the J call TRBJ2-2, with TRBD2 matching over 8 bases. The trim removed 5 bases at V and 4 bases at J, leaving 9 bases unmatched. The CDR3 spans 16 residues. The germline CDR1 and CDR2 sequences are SGHAT and FQDESV (reference sequence). The CDR3 sequence: CASSTRTSSATGELFF. The CDR3 coding sequence is TGTGCCAGCAGCACCCGGACTAGCTCGGCCACCGGGGAGCTGTTTTTT.

The gene calls are TRBV30 and TRBJ2-2; the D gene is possibly TRBD1 (6 bases). CDR3 size: 14 residues. The V and J ends lost 5 bases and 0 bases respectively, with 10 bases between them. Germline V gene sequence: CDR1 GTSNPN, CDR2 SVGIG (reference sequence). The CDR3 loop is CAWGRGANTGELFF. The CDR3 DNA is TGTGCCTGGGGCAGGGGTGCGAACACCGGGGAGCTGTTTTTT.

The rearrangement links TRBV19 to TRBJ2-5, with 13 bases lining up with TRBD2. CDR3 length equals 24 residues. V gave up 5 bases and J gave up 4 bases; unmatched junction bases: 31. Germline V CDR1 and CDR2: LNHDA, SQIVND (reference sequence). The CDR3 loop reads CASSFRQRHPGLAGPVGLGETQYF. The CDR3 region has the DNA TGTGCCAGTAGTTTCCGACAACGACACCCGGGACTAGCGGGGCCAGTCGGACTCGGAGAGACCCAGTACTTC.

This clone has only a few counts. The chain links TRBV21-1 to TRBJ1-1. TRBV21-1 is a known pseudogene. The CDR3 has 14 residues. CDR3 loop: CASSKEEGNTEAFF. CDR3 in DNA: TGTGCCAGCAGCAAAGAGGAGGGTAACACTGAAGCTTTCTTT.

This clone was seen a handful of times. The CDR3 region has the DNA TGTGCCAGCAAGGAGGGAACGAAGACTGAAGCTTTCTTT. It is translated as CASKEGTKTEAFF. The chain carries TRBV25-1 and TRBJ1-1; D not certain. The CDR3 length is 13 residues. Germline-derived CDR1 and CDR2 are MGHDK and SYGVNS. Trimming cost V 7 bases and J 5 bases, with 14 bases left between them. Complete variable domain (other parts from reference TRBV25-1 and TRBJ1-1): EADIYQTPRYLVIGTGKKITLECSQTMGHDKMYWYQQDPGMELHLIHYSYGVNSTEKGDLSSESTVSRIRTEHFPLTLESARPSHTSQYLCASKEGTKTEAFFGQGTRLTVV.

The CDR3 DNA is TGTGCCAGCAGCCCCCACAGGGGGGTTAATGAAAAACTGTTTTTT. As protein: CASSPHRGVNEKLFF. The genes are TRBV7-9 and TRBJ1-4; 8 bases are shared with TRBD1. The J segment lost 4 bases and the V segment lost 5 bases, leaving 6 bases of the junction unmatched. The CDR3 loop spans 15 amino acids. Germline loops: CDR1 SEHNR, CDR2 FQNEAQ (reference sequence).

The chain links TRBV19 to TRBJ1-1; 9 bases fit TRBD1. This CDR3 contains 18 residues. The trim removed 5 bases at V and 8 bases at J, leaving 21 bases unmatched. Germline V CDR1 and CDR2: LNHDA, SQIVND (reference sequence). The DNA for the CDR3 is TGTGCCAGTAGTCCGCGACAGGGGGATCCGGCAGAACTCGCCGAAGCTTTCTTT. Its protein product is CASSPRQGDPAELAEAFF.

The chain has TRBV4-1 and TRBJ2-7, with TRBD1 as a possible D gene (5 bases). The CDR3 runs to 15 residues. V lost 0 bases and J lost 5, with 14 bases in between. CDR1 and CDR2 (germline): MGHRA, YSYEKL. Written as DNA, the CDR3 is TGCGCCAGCAGCCAAGAAGGGGCCAGTGGGCACGAGCAGTACTTC. Amino acid sequence: CASSQEGASGHEQYF.

V usage is TRBV6-6 and J usage is TRBJ1-1, with 10 positions matching TRBD1. The germline V gene has CDR1 MNHNY and CDR2 SVGAGI (reference sequence). CDR3 length equals 14 residues. Trimming cost V 8 bases and J 11 bases; bases outside gene matches: 14. The CDR3 loop is CASGSTGGEGYAFF. The CDR3 DNA reads TGTGCCAGCGGCTCGACAGGGGGCGAGGGATATGCTTTCTTT.

This clone was observed at least ten times. J is TRBJ2-7 and V is TRBV5-4, with a tentative D call TRBD2 (6 bases). CDR1 SGHNT and CDR2 YYREEE come from the germline V gene (reference sequence). The CDR3 extends over 15 amino acids. The germline V and J ends were trimmed by 0 bases and 5 bases, with 15 bases remaining between them. The CDR3 spells CASSLEAGSSDEQYF. CDR3 nucleotides: TGTGCCAGCAGCTTGGAGGCAGGGTCTAGCGACGAGCAGTACTTC.

Many counts were recorded for this clone. The chain links TRBV5-1 to TRBJ1-4, with D possibly being TRBD1 (6 bases). Deletions cut 2 bases from V and 6 bases from J, with 11 bases between. In germline, CDR1 is SGHRS, CDR2 YFSETQ. The CDR3 extends over 14 amino acids. CDR3: CASSLRGADEKLFF. The CDR3 DNA is TGCGCCAGCAGCTTACGGGGGGCCGATGAAAAACTGTTTTTT. Full variable domain (remainder filled in from reference TRBV5-1 and TRBJ1-4): KAGVTQTPRYLIKTRGQQVTLSCSPISGHRSVSWYQQTPGQGLQFLFEYFSETQRNKGNFPGRFSGRQFSNSRSEMNVSTLELGDSALYLCASSLRGADEKLFFGSGTQLSVL.

In DNA form, the CDR3 reads TGTGCCATCAGTGAATTCCTTCTGGGACAGGTGTCCTATGGCTACACCTTC. It codes for CAISEFLLGQVSYGYTF. The V gene is TRBV10-3, the J gene TRBJ1-2; 8 bases line up with TRBD1. V shed 3 bases, J shed 4 bases, and the junction held 13 bases outside the gene matches. This CDR3 region has 17 residues. Germline V gene data show CDR1 as ENHRY and CDR2 as SYGVKD.

This clone was counted a few times. V is TRBV7-9 and J is TRBJ2-7; 11 bases fit TRBD1. Germline CDR1 is SEHNR and CDR2 is FQNEAQ (reference sequence). After removal of 1 base from V and 0 bases from J, the junction contained 11 bases not matched to a gene. CDR3 length: 19 amino acids. In DNA, the CDR3 is TGTGCCAGCAGCTTAGAAGGACAGGGGGCGCGGGGTAGCTCCTACGAGCAGTACTTC. Translating gives CASSLEGQGARGSSYEQYF.

The V and J genes are TRBV21-1 and TRBJ2-1; whether TRBD2, the table's D call, matches the DNA was not checked. TRBV21-1 is a listed pseudogene. The CDR3 has 15 amino acids. The DNA of the CDR3 is TGTGCCAGCAGCAGCGGGACTAGGTCCTACAATGAGCAGTTCTTC. Its translation: CASSSGTRSYNEQFF.

This chain links TRBV2 with TRBJ2-7; 9 bases are shared with TRBD1. The germline CDR1 and CDR2 sequences are SNHLY and FYNNEI. CDR3 size: 16 residues. V lost 8 bases, J lost 6 bases, and 17 bases stayed unmatched. Here the CDR3 DNA reads TGTGCCAGCCGAGGGGACAGGGAGAGTAGGGAGTCCGAGCAGTACTTC. Protein product: CASRGDRESRESEQYF.

This clone is medium-sized (0.01 to 0.1%). The J gene is TRBJ1-5, the V gene TRBV28, with 8 bases matching TRBD1. The CDR3 runs 19 residues. Trimming at V came to 7 bases and at J to 0 bases, leaving 17 bases not matched to a gene. Germline CDR1 reads MDHEN; CDR2 reads SYDVKM. The CDR3 is CASTYSFGTGAYSNQPQHF. The CDR3 DNA reads TGTGCCAGCACGTATTCCTTTGGGACAGGAGCTTATAGCAATCAGCCCCAGCATTTT.

This chain connects TRBV5-1 to TRBJ1-2; 7 bases are shared with TRBD1. CDR1 is SGHRS and CDR2 is YFSETQ in the germline V gene. Unmatched junction bases numbered 8, after V lost 5 bases and J lost 4 bases. CDR3 length: 14 residues. In DNA form, the CDR3 reads TGCGCCAGCAGGCTGTTGGGACAGCTCTATGGCTACACCTTC. It yields the protein CASRLLGQLYGYTF.